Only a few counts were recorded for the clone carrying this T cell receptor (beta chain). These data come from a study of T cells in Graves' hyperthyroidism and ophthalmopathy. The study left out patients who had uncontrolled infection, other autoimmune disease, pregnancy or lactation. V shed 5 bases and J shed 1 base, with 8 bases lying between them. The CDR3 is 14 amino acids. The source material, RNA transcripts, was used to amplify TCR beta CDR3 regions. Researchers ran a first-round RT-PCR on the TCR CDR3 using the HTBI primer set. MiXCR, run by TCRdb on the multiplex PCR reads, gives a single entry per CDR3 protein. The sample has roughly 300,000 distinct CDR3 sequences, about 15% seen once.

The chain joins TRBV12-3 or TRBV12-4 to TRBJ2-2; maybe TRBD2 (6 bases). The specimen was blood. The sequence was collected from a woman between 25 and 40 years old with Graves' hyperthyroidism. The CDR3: CASSPTRNTGELFF. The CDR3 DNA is TGTGCCAGCAGTCCGACTAGGAACACCGGGGAGCTGTTTTTT.